What follows are 5 T cell receptor beta chains derived from one specimen sequenced in a study of cytomegalovirus exposure and HLA in healthy donors. PCR employed 60 Vbeta and 13 Jbeta primers. The data were produced by immunoSEQ multiplex PCR, yet TCRdb's version contains in-frame clones alone and is incomplete. This sample has tens of thousands of clones, with 77% found just once. The sequenced sample was PBMCs. These receptors were taken from a man in his forties or fifties in good health and CMV-seropositive.

The chain couples TRBV27 to TRBJ2-7; 11 positions match TRBD2. V trimming: 5 bases; J trimming: 3 bases; junction bases outside the gene matches: 6. The germline gives CDR1 MNHEY, CDR2 SMNVEV (reference sequence). The CDR3 is made up of 15 amino acids. The CDR3 nucleotides are TGTGCCAGCAGTCTTAGCGGGAGGGGTGTCTACGAGCAGTACTTC. It is translated as CASSLSGRGVYEQYF.

In the case of this clone: The same CDR3 also results from other DNA sequences found in this sample. The chain recombines TRBV18 with TRBJ2-7, with no clear D. This CDR3 has 14 amino acids. Germline V gives CDR1 KGHSH, CDR2 LQKENI. Trimming pared 0 bases from V and 0 bases from J, leaving 6 bases between. CDR3 in DNA: TGTGCCAGCTCACCACCGGGCAGCTCCTACGAGCAGTACTTC. The encoded protein is CASSPPGSSYEQYF. The entire variable domain, with the rest obtained from reference TRBV18 and TRBJ2-7, is as follows: NAGVMQNPRHLVRRRGQEARLRCSPMKGHSHVYWYRQLPEEGLKFMVYLQKENIIDESGMPKERFSAEFPKEGPSILRIQQVVRGDSAAYFCASSPPGSSYEQYFGPGTRLTVT.

The V gene is TRBV18, the J gene TRBJ2-7, with D possibly TRBD2 on 5 matching bases. The germline V and J ends were trimmed by 2 bases and 0 bases, with 11 bases remaining between them. The CDR3 has 15 amino acids. Germline values: CDR1 KGHSH, CDR2 LQKENI. The CDR3 spells CASSPVTAGSYEQYF. The DNA for the CDR3 is TGTGCCAGCTCACCAGTTACCGCGGGCTCCTACGAGCAGTACTTC.

The chain recombines TRBV19 with TRBJ2-2; D possibly corresponds to TRBD2 (6 bases). Trimming took 8 bases from V and 2 from J, leaving 12 bases between them. The germline gives CDR1 LNHDA, CDR2 SQIVND (reference sequence). The CDR3 sequence is 14 residues long. The CDR3 nucleotides read TGTGCCAGTCACGGGAGAAGAAACACCGGGGAGCTGTTTTTT. Translation: CASHGRRNTGELFF.

This chain links TRBV6-5 with TRBJ2-3; TRBD1 aligns across 9 bases. The length of the CDR3 is 14 residues. From germline, CDR1 is MNHEY and CDR2 SVGAGI. The J segment lost 4 bases and the V segment lost 4 bases, leaving 3 bases of the junction unmatched. The CDR3 coding sequence is TGTGCCAGCAGTTGGACAGGGGAGGCAGATACGCAGTATTTT. As protein: CASSWTGEADTQYF.